In its sample, the clone carrying this TCR beta chain was seen once. CDR3 length: 15 residues. V was pared by 1 base and J by 5 bases, with 11 bases between. Germline V gene sequence: CDR1 SNHLY, CDR2 FYNNEI. How the authors handled the data: Amplification with reference gene primers provided the estimates of nucleated cell counts. The method was immunoSEQ multiplex PCR; TCRdb's version includes in-frame clones alone and lacks a portion of them. Clonal size and the V and J genes are those of that table, whereas D and trimming came from the DNA. There are some 78,000 clones in the sample; 89% occur only once, and around 12% lies in the top ten. This record belongs to a study of blood T cell repertoires in COVID-19. The wider study: Some COVID-19 samples were acute and others convalescent; all came from the United States, Italy and Spain. The cDNA or gDNA used as material had been derived from T cells, B-cell-depleted T cells, or PBMCs.

This chain links TRBV2 with TRBJ1-4; tentatively, D is TRBD1 (5 bases). The TCR comes from a man between 70 and 80 years old with active or convalescent COVID-19. The source material was peripheral blood. CDR3 in amino acids: CASSEGRGRNEKLFF. The CDR3 bases are TGTGCCAGCAGTGAAGGGAGGGGTCGGAATGAAAAACTGTTTTTT.